What follows are 14 T cell receptor beta chains derived from one specimen sequenced in a study of regulatory T cells in long-lasting Graves disease. Assembly of TCR beta libraries relied on iRepertoire HTBI primers together with Arm-PCR of CDR3 regions. Each CDR3 protein is one row after TCRdb ran MiXCR on the multiplex PCR reads. This table has around 400,000 distinct CDR3 sequences, around a sixth appearing once. Regarding time point: newly diagnosed GD, antithyroid drugs for less than 3 months. RNA isolated from PBMCs was used to make the TCR library. The sample in question was peripheral blood mononuclear cells (PBMCs), obtained at new diagnosis, from a patient treated with antithyroid drugs. The receptors stem from a female donor with Graves disease.

This clonotype was observed a few times. The chain uses TRBV4-3 and TRBJ1-4; no firm D call. Looked up from germline, CDR1 is LGHNA and CDR2 is YSLEER. V dropped 0 bases and J dropped 7 bases, with 21 bases sitting between them. The CDR3 is 18 residues long. In DNA, the CDR3 is TGCGCCAGCAGCCAAGATCCTCAAACGACGGGCCTTAGTGAAAAACTGTTTTTT. Translation gives CASSQDPQTTGLSEKLFF.

This clonotype has at least ten counts. V gene TRBV7-2 combines with J gene TRBJ2-1, with unresolved D. This CDR3 is 21 amino acids long. The V gene lost 3 bases and the J gene lost 9 bases, with 36 bases spanning the gap. CDR1 is SGHTA and CDR2 is FQGNSA in the germline V gene. CDR3: CASSFTSVSPPSFGFITEQFF. The CDR3 coding sequence is TGTGCCAGCAGCTTTACGTCTGTTAGCCCCCCGTCGTTCGGATTCATCACTGAGCAGTTCTTC.

This clonotype was observed a few times. The chain couples TRBV7-2 to TRBJ1-4; 10 bases are shared with TRBD1. J was trimmed by 8 bases and V by 2 bases; bases with no gene match: 5. The CDR3 is 15 amino acids. Germline loops: CDR1 SGHTA, CDR2 FQGNSA. The chain's CDR3 is CASSLKGQGREKLFF. For the CDR3, the DNA is TGTGCCAGCAGCTTAAAGGGACAGGGGAGGGAAAAACTGTTTTTT.

This clonotype was recorded at least ten times. This chain uses TRBV7-9 with TRBJ1-1; D is possibly TRBD1 (5 bases). The CDR3 is 17 amino acids. Trimming stripped 5 bases from V and 0 bases from J, with 19 bases between. Germline loops: CDR1 SEHNR, CDR2 FQNEAQ (reference sequence). The CDR3 bases are TGTGCCAGCAGCCGAACCCCAGGGACCCTTCTGAACACTGAAGCTTTCTTT. It yields the protein CASSRTPGTLLNTEAFF. The full variable domain, with the rest looked up from reference TRBV7-9 and TRBJ1-1, is DTGVSQNPRHKITKRGQNVTFRCDPISEHNRLYWYRQTLGQGPEFLTYFQNEAQLEKSRLLSDRFSAERPKGSFSTLEIQRTEQGDSAMYLCASSRTPGTLLNTEAFFGQGTRLTVV.

The count of this clonotype is one. This may be a read error: a much more frequent sequence differs by one nucleotide. The chain recombines TRBV28 with TRBJ2-7; TRBD2 agrees at 8 bases. The CDR3 has 18 residues. Per germline, CDR1 MDHEN and CDR2 SYDVKM. The V gene end was trimmed by 4 bases and the J gene end by 7 bases; junction bases not matched to a gene: 21. Written as DNA, the CDR3 is TGTGCCAGCAGTTACTCGGTGGGGCGGGAGGACTCCTACAATGAGCAGTACTTC. Translation: CASSYSVGREDSYNEQYF. Full variable domain (missing parts from reference TRBV28 and TRBJ2-7): DVKVTQSSRYLVKRTGEKVFLECVQDMDHENMFWYRQDPGLGLRLIYFSYDVKMKEKGDIPEGYSVSREKKERFSLILESASTNQTSMYLCASSYSVGREDSYNEQYFGPGTRLTVT.

This clonotype was counted at least ten times. The rearrangement joins TRBV28 to TRBJ2-1, with 8 positions matching TRBD1. The ends lost 2 bases at V and 9 bases at J; junction bases unmatched: 6. Germline V gene lookup returns CDR1 MDHEN and CDR2 SYDVKM. The CDR3 spans 14 residues. CDR3 loop: CASSLLGTGSEQFF. In DNA, the CDR3 is TGTGCCAGCAGTTTACTGGGGACAGGCTCTGAGCAGTTCTTC.

Only a few counts were recorded for this clonotype. The chain is built from TRBV20-1 and TRBJ2-3, with TRBD2 identical over 7 bases. This CDR3 spans 12 amino acids. With 8 bases clipped from V and 4 bases from J, the junction kept 6 bases outside the gene matches. Germline-derived CDR1 and CDR2 are DFQATT and SNEGSKA (reference sequence). DNA of the CDR3: TGCAGTCCCAGACGGGGGGCAGATACGCAGTATTTT. Encoded protein: CSPRRGADTQYF.

This clonotype showed up just a few times. The chain uses TRBV2 and TRBJ1-5; 7 bases map to TRBD1. The CDR3 has 14 amino acids. V lost 2 bases and J lost 6; bases outside the gene matches: 4. Per the germline V gene, CDR1 is SNHLY and CDR2 is FYNNEI. As DNA, the CDR3 is TGTGCCAGCAGTGAATATACAGGGGCTCAGCCCCAGCATTTT. Protein: CASSEYTGAQPQHF. The full variable domain, its missing parts supplied by reference TRBV2 and TRBJ1-5, is EPEVTQTPSHQVTQMGQEVILRCVPISNHLYFYWYRQILGQKVEFLVSFYNNEISEKSEIFDDQFSVERPDGSNFTLKIRSTKLEDSAMYFCASSEYTGAQPQHFGDGTRLSIL.

This clonotype was seen ten or more times. The rearrangement uses TRBV4-3 and TRBJ1-4, with a tentative D call TRBD1 (6 bases). The CDR3 is 15 residues long. The V end lost 0 bases, the J end lost 6 bases, and 11 bases lay between the germline ends. Germline V gene sequence: CDR1 LGHNA, CDR2 YSLEER. The CDR3 sequence: CASSQDRGGHEKLFF. DNA for the CDR3: TGCGCCAGCAGCCAAGATAGGGGGGGTCATGAAAAACTGTTTTTT.

In its sample, this clonotype was seen many times. The V and J genes are TRBV7-7 and TRBJ2-7; a weak D match, TRBD1 (7 bases). Germline V gene sequence: CDR1 SSHAT, CDR2 FNYEAQ (reference sequence). Trimming left V 5 bases short and J 5 bases short, with 22 bases between. The CDR3 has 16 amino acids. The DNA of the CDR3 is TGTGCCAGCAGCCCCTGGGAGGAACAGGGGTGGCACGAGCAGTACTTC. Translation: CASSPWEEQGWHEQYF.

This clonotype was seen at least ten times. The V call is TRBV10-1, the J call TRBJ2-3, with TRBD2 matching 15 bases. Germline V CDR1 and CDR2: WNHNN, SYGVQD (reference sequence). This CDR3 has 16 amino acids. Trimming at V came to 6 bases and at J to 3 bases, leaving 4 bases not matched to a gene. This CDR3 is CASRAGTSGRTDTQYF. As DNA, the CDR3 is TGCGCCAGCAGAGCCGGGACTAGCGGGAGGACAGATACGCAGTATTTT.

This clonotype occurred many times. CDR3 bases: TGTGCCAGCAGCCCCGGGACTACCACCTACGAGCAGTACTTC. Translated: CASSPGTTTYEQYF. This chain links TRBV7-3 with TRBJ2-7; 7 nucleotides align to TRBD2. The CDR3 extends over 14 amino acids. The trim removed 5 bases at V and 2 bases at J, leaving 6 bases unmatched. CDR1 and CDR2 (germline): SGHTA, FQGTGA.

This clonotype was seen at least ten times. V usage is TRBV3-1 and J usage is TRBJ2-3, with TRBD2 identical over 9 bases. The end of the DNA is better explained by TRBJ2-7, so the J call may be wrong. This CDR3 spans 15 amino acids. The germline V gene has CDR1 LGHDT and CDR2 YNNKEL (reference sequence). The CDR3 is CASSQRLADYYEQYF. CDR3 coding DNA: TGTGCCAGCAGCCAAAGACTAGCGGATTACTACGAGCAGTACTTC.

This clonotype was picked up many times. This rearrangement joins TRBV7-9 to TRBJ1-5; TRBD1 aligns across 10 bases. The germline gives CDR1 SEHNR, CDR2 FQNEAQ (reference sequence). V shed 5 bases and J 3 bases; nucleotides not matched to a gene: 7. This CDR3 spans 16 amino acids. The CDR3 region is CASSLETGGPNQPQHF. The CDR3 nucleotides are TGTGCCAGCAGCCTTGAGACAGGGGGCCCCAATCAGCCCCAGCATTTT.